This T cell receptor (beta chain) was obtained from a study of beta chain features in type 1 diabetes. Germline-derived CDR1 and CDR2 are GTSNPN and SVGIG (reference sequence). The CDR3 totals 14 residues. Deletions cut 2 bases from V and 8 bases from J, with 15 bases between. Markers CD45RO/CCR7/CD25/CD127/CD95/CD27 served to sort CD4+ naive, central memory, regulatory and stem cell-like memory cells. Expressed TCRB transcripts got sequenced, as all isolated RNA was reverse transcribed. Sequenced by immunoSEQ multiplex PCR; TCRdb stores in-frame clones only, minus some. The top ten hold around 0.044% of the sample, which has 300,000 to 450,000 clones, 20% seen once. This clone was seen a handful of times.

The J gene is TRBJ1-4, the V gene TRBV30; weak D call: TRBD1 (6 bases). The TCR comes from a woman between 18 and 29 years old in good health. The sequenced material came from naive CD4+ T cells from blood. CDR3 region: CAWSSDSRREKLFF. Here the CDR3 DNA reads TGTGCCTGGAGTTCGGACAGTAGGCGCGAAAAACTGTTTTTT.